The 32 T cell receptor beta chains given below trace back to one sample, sequenced in a study of blood T cell repertoires in COVID-19. The data were produced by immunoSEQ multiplex PCR, yet TCRdb's version contains in-frame clones alone and is incomplete. The sample contains about 180,000 clones, around 89% of which appear only once. Source material: peripheral blood. The receptor source for this set is a woman aged 25 to 39 with acute or convalescent COVID-19.

This clone was found once. The V and J genes are TRBV18 and TRBJ2-3, with 10 nucleotides matching TRBD2. V dropped 5 bases and J dropped 5; count of bases not matched to a gene: 7. The CDR3 is made up of 15 amino acids. CDR1 is KGHSH, CDR2 LQKENI, per germline. The CDR3 nucleotides are TGTGCCAGCTCAAAGCGGGAGGGCCGGAGAGATACGCAGTATTTT. Its protein is CASSKREGRRDTQYF.

A few counts support this clone. This rearrangement joins TRBV27 to TRBJ2-7, with a weak D call TRBD2 (5 bases). The CDR3 loop spans 13 amino acids. With 7 bases removed from V and 6 bases from J, the gap between germline ends came to 16 bases. The V gene's germline CDR1 is MNHEY and CDR2 SMNVEV (reference sequence). The CDR3 DNA reads as TGTGCCAGCAAGCGGCTTGACTGGCTCGAGCAGTACTTC. Amino acid sequence: CASKRLDWLEQYF.

The chain is built from TRBV4-1 and TRBJ2-7; no reliable D call. The CDR3 loop spans 16 amino acids. V dropped 3 bases and J dropped 0 bases, with 15 bases sitting between them. Germline CDR1 and CDR2: MGHRA and YSYEKL. The CDR3 DNA reads as TGCGCCAGCAGCCAGTTGTGGGCCGACACCTCCTACGAGCAGTACTTC. Protein sequence: CASSQLWADTSYEQYF.

V is TRBV19 and J is TRBJ2-2; TRBD2 is a possible D gene (6 bases). V lost 5 bases and J 4 bases, leaving 14 bases between the germline ends. There are 15 residues in the CDR3. From germline, CDR1 is LNHDA and CDR2 SQIVND (reference sequence). CDR3 region: CASSEGGVPTGELFF. DNA of the CDR3: TGTGCCAGTAGTGAGGGCGGGGTCCCCACCGGGGAGCTGTTTTTT.

This chain joins TRBV12-5 and TRBJ2-1, with a tentative D call TRBD1 (5 bases). The ends were cut back, 1 base at V and 3 bases at J, with 10 bases in the middle. The CDR3 sequence is 15 residues long. Germline CDR1 LGHNT, CDR2 FRNRAP. CDR3 DNA sequence: TGTGCTAGTGGTTTGGACCGGACATACTACAATGAGCAGTTCTTC. Residues: CASGLDRTYYNEQFF.

This chain connects TRBV15 to TRBJ1-3; possibly TRBD1 for D (6 bases). Germline CDR1 LNHNV, CDR2 YYDKDF (reference sequence). There are 16 residues in the CDR3. V was shortened by 0 bases and J by 4 bases, with 13 bases between the two germline ends. The DNA of the CDR3 is TGTGCCACCAGCAGAGATAACCCAGGGGCGGGAAACACCATATATTTT. Translating it yields CATSRDNPGAGNTIYF.

Only a few counts were recorded for this clone. This rearrangement joins TRBV3-1 (or the pseudogene TRBV3-2) to TRBJ1-1; D remains ambiguous. This CDR3 has 13 amino acids. Germline V gene sequence: CDR1 LGHDT, CDR2 YNNKEL (reference sequence). V was trimmed by 3 bases and J by 5 bases, leaving 10 bases between them. CDR3 DNA: TGTGCCAGCAGCCAGGGCCAGGAAACTGAAGCTTTCTTT. It encodes CASSQGQETEAFF.

V usage is TRBV23-1 and J usage is TRBJ1-5; perhaps TRBD1 as D (5 bases). TRBV23-1 is designated an ORF whose function remains uncertain. The CDR3 has 14 amino acids. Trimming took 6 bases from V and 4 from J, leaving 13 bases between them. The DNA for the CDR3 is TGCGCCAGCAGGGGGGGACTGACTAATCAGCCCCAGCATTTT. Encoded protein: CASRGGLTNQPQHF.

The chain employs TRBV3-1 (or the pseudogene TRBV3-2) and TRBJ1-1, with D maybe TRBD1 (6 bases). Germline loops: CDR1 LGHDT, CDR2 YNNKEL (reference sequence). The CDR3 spans 11 residues. V was clipped by 11 bases and J by 10 bases, with 17 bases between them. CDR3 DNA sequence: TGTGCCTCCGGGCAGGGGCTGGTAGCTTTCTTT. It is translated as CASGQGLVAFF.

This clone was observed a handful of times. The chain recombines TRBV9 with TRBJ2-3; 7 nucleotides agree with TRBD1. Looked up from germline, CDR1 is SGDLS and CDR2 is YYNGEE. V was pared by 1 base and J by 2 bases, with 1 base of the junction left unmatched. This CDR3 has 14 residues. CDR3 DNA: TGTGCCAGCAGCGTAAGGGGGCCCACAGATACGCAGTATTTT. It codes for CASSVRGPTDTQYF.

Points on this clone: At the DNA level, this CDR3 is encoded by other sequences in the same sample as well. This chain joins TRBV27 and TRBJ2-7, with TRBD1 matching 11 bases. This CDR3 is built from 14 residues. Trimming cost V 4 bases and J 4 bases; bases outside gene matches: 3. Per the germline V gene, CDR1 is MNHEY and CDR2 is SMNVEV (reference sequence). CDR3 region: CASSSGTGGYEQYF. The CDR3 coding sequence is TGTGCCAGCAGTTCCGGGACAGGGGGTTACGAGCAGTACTTC.

The rearrangement joins TRBV6-5 to TRBJ1-1, with D unclear. V gave up 0 bases and J gave up 4 bases, with 9 bases separating them. CDR3 length: 14 residues. Germline CDR1 MNHEY, CDR2 SVGAGI. Here the CDR3 reads CASSYSPSFTEAFF. The CDR3 DNA is TGTGCCAGCAGTTACTCTCCCAGTTTCACTGAAGCTTTCTTT.

CDR3 coding DNA: TGTGCCATCAAAAGGGCGGCGACTAGCGGAGGAGAGGGGGAGCTGTTTTTT. As protein: CAIKRAATSGGEGELFF. This chain links TRBV10-3 with TRBJ2-2; 9 nucleotides agree with TRBD2. Germline CDR1 reads ENHRY; CDR2 reads SYGVKD. This CDR3 comprises 17 residues. With 7 bases clipped from V and 8 bases from J, the junction kept 17 bases outside the gene matches.

The rearrangement uses TRBV5-1 and TRBJ2-1, with D perhaps matching TRBD2 (5 bases). Trimming removed 0 bases from V and 8 bases from J, with 9 bases in between. The CDR3 has 13 amino acids. Germline V gene data show CDR1 as SGHRS and CDR2 as YFSETQ. This chain's CDR3 is CASSLGALDEQFF. In nucleotides, the CDR3 is TGCGCCAGCAGCTTGGGGGCACTAGATGAGCAGTTCTTC.

The rearrangement uses TRBV4-1 and TRBJ1-4, with 11 bases aligning to TRBD1. CDR1 is MGHRA, CDR2 YSYEKL, per germline. The CDR3 consists of 14 residues. The V gene end was trimmed by 4 bases and the J gene end by 8 bases; junction bases not matched to a gene: 3. CDR3 DNA sequence: TGCGCCAGCAGCCGAGGACAGGGGGCCGAAAAACTGTTTTTT. It specifies CASSRGQGAEKLFF.

The J gene is TRBJ1-3, the V gene TRBV5-5; perhaps TRBD1 as D (5 bases). The germline gives CDR1 SGHKS, CDR2 YYEKEE (reference sequence). The CDR3 has 16 amino acids. Trimming removed 3 bases from V and 0 bases from J, with 13 bases in between. CDR3 residues: CASSWGGSRSGNTIYF. For the CDR3, the DNA is TGTGCCAGCAGCTGGGGGGGTTCCCGCTCTGGAAACACCATATATTTT. Complete variable domain (other parts from reference TRBV5-5 and TRBJ1-3): DAGVTQSPTHLIKTRGQQVTLRCSPISGHKSVSWYQQVLGQGPQFIFQYYEKEERGRGNFPDRFSARQFPNYSSELNVNALLLGDSALYLCASSWGGSRSGNTIYFGEGSWLTVV.

This sequence joins TRBV19 and TRBJ1-4; D ambiguous. In germline, CDR1 is LNHDA, CDR2 SQIVND (reference sequence). V shed 9 bases and J shed 4 bases, with 3 bases lying between them. CDR3 length: 10 amino acids. In DNA, the CDR3 is TGTGCCAGCTTTAATGAAAAACTGTTTTTT. Protein: CASFNEKLFF.

The chain combines TRBV28 with TRBJ2-7; D is unresolved. V gave up 5 bases and J gave up 5 bases, with 7 bases separating them. The CDR3 consists of 11 residues. Looked up from germline, CDR1 is MDHEN and CDR2 is SYDVKM. In DNA form, the CDR3 reads TGTGCCAGCAGTCTAATCAACGAGCAGTACTTC. This sequence encodes CASSLINEQYF.

The rearrangement uses TRBV10-3 and TRBJ2-1, with D uncertain. Germline assignment: CDR1 ENHRY and CDR2 SYGVKD. The germline V and J ends were trimmed by 10 bases and 5 bases, with 18 bases remaining between them. The CDR3 loop spans 14 amino acids. Here the CDR3 reads CATQRPVRNNEQFF. The CDR3 coding sequence is TGTGCCACCCAACGGCCAGTGAGGAACAATGAGCAGTTCTTC.

This rearrangement joins TRBV7-9 to TRBJ2-1, with TRBD1 matching 10 bases. J was trimmed by 6 bases and V by 4 bases; bases with no gene match: 6. In germline, CDR1 is SEHNR, CDR2 FQNEAQ (reference sequence). The CDR3 is made up of 15 amino acids. The CDR3 bases are TGTGCCAGCAGCTACGCCGGGACAGGGGCCAATGAGCAGTTCTTC. Amino acids: CASSYAGTGANEQFF.

This chain connects TRBV7-2 to TRBJ2-7; D uncertain. The V end lost 1 base, the J end lost 6 bases, and 10 bases lay between the germline ends. The CDR3 length is 13 residues. Per germline, CDR1 SGHTA and CDR2 FQGNSA. The CDR3, as DNA: TGTGCCAGCAGCTTAGGCCCTAAGCGCGAGCAGTACTTC. Translation: CASSLGPKREQYF.

This chain uses TRBV28 with TRBJ1-2; possibly TRBD1 for D (5 bases). Germline CDR1 is MDHEN and CDR2 is SYDVKM. The germline V and J ends were trimmed by 5 bases and 7 bases, with 17 bases remaining between them. CDR3 length equals 14 residues. In nucleotides, the CDR3 is TGTGCCAGCAGTCCCCCTCCGGACATTGTTGGCTACACCTTC. Its translation: CASSPPPDIVGYTF.

The chain links TRBV19 to TRBJ1-5, with TRBD1 matching 7 bases. J was trimmed by 4 bases and V by 4 bases; bases with no gene match: 4. This CDR3 is built from 14 residues. Germline CDR1 and CDR2: LNHDA and SQIVND (reference sequence). The CDR3 DNA is TGTGCCAGTAGTACGGGACAGCTGAATCAGCCCCAGCATTTT. Amino acids: CASSTGQLNQPQHF.

The chain employs TRBV24-1 and TRBJ2-5; D remains unclear. The germline V and J ends were trimmed by 0 bases and 7 bases, with 5 bases remaining between them. The V gene's germline CDR1 is KGHDR and CDR2 SFDVKD. This CDR3 is built from 12 residues. CDR3 loop: CATSDLIGTQYF. The CDR3, as DNA: TGTGCCACCAGTGATTTGATCGGGACCCAGTACTTC.

The chain joins TRBV19 to TRBJ2-5; D not resolved. Germline lookup yields CDR1 LNHDA and CDR2 SQIVND (reference sequence). The CDR3 consists of 13 residues. Trimming removed 3 bases from V and 5 bases from J, with 10 bases in between. CDR3 DNA sequence: TGTGCCAGTAGTATTAGTATGATGGAGACCCAGTACTTC. This sequence encodes CASSISMMETQYF.

The rearrangement uses TRBV27 and TRBJ1-2; tentatively, D is TRBD1 (6 bases). V lost 8 bases, J lost 4 bases, and 14 bases lay in between. Germline assignment: CDR1 MNHEY and CDR2 SMNVEV (reference sequence). The CDR3 runs to 13 residues. The CDR3 DNA reads as TGTGCCAGCGCTTTGACAGGCTTCTATGGCTACACCTTC. This translates into CASALTGFYGYTF.

The genes are TRBV6-5 and TRBJ1-4; 7 bases line up with TRBD1. The CDR3 spans 15 residues. With 4 bases clipped from V and 8 bases from J, the junction kept 10 bases outside the gene matches. Per the germline V gene, CDR1 is MNHEY and CDR2 is SVGAGI. The CDR3 spells CASSSIPGQTEKLFF. CDR3 nucleotides: TGTGCCAGCAGTTCAATCCCGGGACAGACGGAAAAACTGTTTTTT.

The chain has TRBV6-5 and TRBJ1-1, with D perhaps TRBD1 (5 bases). V was cut by 3 bases and J by 0 bases, with 8 bases left in between. The CDR3 extends over 14 amino acids. Germline CDR1 MNHEY, CDR2 SVGAGI. As DNA, the CDR3 is TGTGCCAGCAGTTATCAGGGCCTGAACACTGAAGCTTTCTTT. Translation: CASSYQGLNTEAFF.

The rearrangement joins TRBV7-9 to TRBJ2-3; TRBD2 might be the D (6 bases). Looked up from germline, CDR1 is SEHNR and CDR2 is FQNEAQ (reference sequence). This CDR3 spans 14 amino acids. Trimming pared 1 base from V and 6 bases from J, leaving 11 bases between. CDR3: CASSLVGGADTQYF. The CDR3 coding sequence is TGTGCCAGCAGCTTAGTCGGAGGGGCGGATACGCAGTATTTT.

This clone has just one count. The chain is built from TRBV5-1 and TRBJ1-1, with TRBD1 as a possible D gene (5 bases). The V end was cut by 4 bases, the J end by 0 bases, with 13 bases between. The CDR3 runs to 15 residues. CDR1 and CDR2 from the germline V gene are SGHRS and YFSETQ. The CDR3 DNA follows: TGCGCCAGCAGCACCTACGGGGGAGTGAACACTGAAGCTTTCTTT. Amino acids: CASSTYGGVNTEAFF.

V gene TRBV20-1 combines with J gene TRBJ2-4; D is unclear. CDR1 and CDR2 from the germline V gene are DFQATT and SNEGSKA (reference sequence). Between the trimmed V and J ends, which lost 5 bases and 6 bases, there was a span of 5 bases. CDR3 length: 10 residues. The CDR3 nucleotides are TGCAGTGCTGCGGCAAACATTCAGTACTTC. Protein product: CSAAANIQYF.

This chain uses TRBV5-1 with TRBJ1-6; 8 bases are a match to TRBD1. Unmatched junction bases numbered 5, after V lost 2 bases and J lost 10 bases. There are 14 residues in the CDR3. The germline CDR1 and CDR2 sequences are SGHRS and YFSETQ. The chain's CDR3 is CASSLGQGDSPLHF. Written as DNA, the CDR3 is TGCGCCAGCAGCTTAGGACAGGGTGACTCACCCCTCCACTTT.